This T cell receptor beta chain was observed in a study of cytomegalovirus exposure and HLA in healthy donors. With 3 bases removed from V and 4 bases from J, the gap between germline ends came to 21 bases. Germline assignment: CDR1 KGHSH and CDR2 LQKENI. The CDR3 length is 17 residues. Details on this clone: Its antigen remains unknown.

The study sampled nominally healthy donors, though unrecorded immune exposures were likely. The PCR ran on 60 Vbeta and 13 Jbeta primers. Data came from immunoSEQ multiplex PCR; TCRdb stores just in-frame clones and leaves some out. The repertoire holds around 130,000 clones, with more than 60% as singletons. Study conclusions and caveats: Presence/absence analysis assumed near-uniform sequencing depth across donors. No immune exposure information besides CMV serostatus was available. Being productive about 87% or about 30% of the time was typical of most TCR beta V segments in an earlier analysis.

V usage is TRBV18 and J usage is TRBJ1-1; D possibly corresponds to TRBD1 (5 bases). The clonotype originates from a woman aged 40 to 50 in good health and CMV-seropositive. The sample comprised PBMCs. CDR3 coding DNA: TGTGCCAGCTCACCTCTTCCCGCAGCGACAGCGGGCACTGAAGCTTTCTTT. This codes for CASSPLPAATAGTEAFF.